This T cell receptor (beta chain) emerged from a study of shared T cell receptors in the human thymus. The CDR3 runs to 13 residues. V lost 4 bases to trimming and J lost 5 bases; unmatched junction nucleotides: 1. Per germline, CDR1 MNHEY and CDR2 SVGAGI. Some clones are missing from TCRdb's copy, which holds only in-frame ones; the method was immunoSEQ multiplex PCR. The sample records about 400,000 clones, 95% being singletons. This sequence originates from a human donor. The chain has TRBV6-5 and TRBJ1-1, with TRBD1 identical over 10 bases. Sequenced: thymocytes. In DNA, the CDR3 is TGTGCCAGCAGTTGGACAGGGGGGACTGAAGCTTTCTTT. This gives the protein CASSWTGGTEAFF.